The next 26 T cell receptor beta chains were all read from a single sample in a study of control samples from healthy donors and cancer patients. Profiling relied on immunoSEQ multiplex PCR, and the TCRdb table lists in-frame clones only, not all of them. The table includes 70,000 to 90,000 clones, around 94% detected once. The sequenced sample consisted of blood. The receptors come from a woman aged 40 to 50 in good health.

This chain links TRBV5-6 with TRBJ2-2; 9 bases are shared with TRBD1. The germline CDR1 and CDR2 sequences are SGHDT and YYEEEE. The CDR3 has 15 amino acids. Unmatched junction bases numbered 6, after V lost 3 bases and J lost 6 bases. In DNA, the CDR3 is TGTGCCAGCAGCTACGGGACAGGGCTGTCCGGGGAGCTGTTTTTT. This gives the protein CASSYGTGLSGELFF.

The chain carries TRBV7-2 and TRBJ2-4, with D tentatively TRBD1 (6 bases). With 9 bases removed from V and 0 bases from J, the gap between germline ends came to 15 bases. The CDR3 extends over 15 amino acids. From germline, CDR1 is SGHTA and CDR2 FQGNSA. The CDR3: CASSGAALAKNIQYF. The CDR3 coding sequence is TGTGCCAGTTCAGGGGCAGCCTTAGCCAAAAACATTCAGTACTTC. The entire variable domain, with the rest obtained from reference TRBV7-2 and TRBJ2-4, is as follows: GAGVSQSPSNKVTEKGKDVELRCDPISGHTALYWYRQSLGQGLEFLIYFQGNSAPDKSGLPSDRFSAERTGGSVSTLTIQRTQQEDSAVYLCASSGAALAKNIQYFGAGTRLSVL.

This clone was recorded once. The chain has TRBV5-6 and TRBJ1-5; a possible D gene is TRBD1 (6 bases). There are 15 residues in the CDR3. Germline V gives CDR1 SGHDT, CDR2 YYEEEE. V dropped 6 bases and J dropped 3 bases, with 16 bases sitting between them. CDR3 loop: CASKWGPGDNQPQHF. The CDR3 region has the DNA TGTGCCAGCAAATGGGGGCCAGGTGACAATCAGCCCCAGCATTTT.

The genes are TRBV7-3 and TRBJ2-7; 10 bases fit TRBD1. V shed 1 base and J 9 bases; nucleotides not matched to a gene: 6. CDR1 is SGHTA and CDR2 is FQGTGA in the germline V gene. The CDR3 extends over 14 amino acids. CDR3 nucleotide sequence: TGTGCCAGCAGCTTAAGCGGGACAGGGGACGTGCAGTACTTC. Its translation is CASSLSGTGDVQYF.

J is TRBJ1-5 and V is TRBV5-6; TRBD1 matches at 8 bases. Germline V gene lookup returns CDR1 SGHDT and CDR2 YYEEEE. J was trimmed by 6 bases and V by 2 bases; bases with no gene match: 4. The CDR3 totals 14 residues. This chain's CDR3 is CASSFPGGTQPQHF. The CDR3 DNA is TGTGCCAGCAGCTTCCCAGGGGGCACTCAGCCCCAGCATTTT.

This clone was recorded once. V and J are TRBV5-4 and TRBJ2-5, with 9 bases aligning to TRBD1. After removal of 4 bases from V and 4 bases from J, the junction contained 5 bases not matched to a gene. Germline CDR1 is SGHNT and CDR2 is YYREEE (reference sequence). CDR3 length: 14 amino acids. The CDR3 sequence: CASSLTGGGETQYF. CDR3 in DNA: TGTGCCAGCAGCCTGACAGGGGGAGGAGAGACCCAGTACTTC.

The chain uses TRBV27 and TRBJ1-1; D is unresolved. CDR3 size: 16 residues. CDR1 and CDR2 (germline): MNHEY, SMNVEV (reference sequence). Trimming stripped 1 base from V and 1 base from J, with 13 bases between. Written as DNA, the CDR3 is TGTGCCAGCAGTTTATTTGGCCGGATGGGGAACACTGAAGCTTTCTTT. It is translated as CASSLFGRMGNTEAFF.

This chain's CDR3 is CASSQGTPLSYGYTF. The CDR3 coding sequence is TGCGCCAGCAGCCAGGGGACTCCACTCAGCTATGGCTACACCTTC. The rearrangement links TRBV5-1 to TRBJ1-2; possible D gene TRBD1, 6 bases. The CDR3 spans 15 residues. V was shortened by 4 bases and J by 4 bases, with 17 bases between the two germline ends. Looked up from germline, CDR1 is SGHRS and CDR2 is YFSETQ.

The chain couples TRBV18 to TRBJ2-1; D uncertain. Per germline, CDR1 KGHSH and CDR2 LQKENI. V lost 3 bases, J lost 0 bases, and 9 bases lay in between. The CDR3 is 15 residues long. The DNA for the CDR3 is TGTGCCAGCTCACCTGCGTCCCGCTCCTACAATGAGCAGTTCTTC. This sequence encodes CASSPASRSYNEQFF.

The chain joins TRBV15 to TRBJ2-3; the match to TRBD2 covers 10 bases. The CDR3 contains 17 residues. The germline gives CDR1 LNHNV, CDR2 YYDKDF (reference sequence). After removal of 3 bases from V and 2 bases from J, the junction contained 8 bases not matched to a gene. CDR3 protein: CATSRSLAGATTDTQYF. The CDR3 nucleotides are TGTGCCACCAGCAGGAGCCTAGCGGGGGCGACCACAGATACGCAGTATTTT.

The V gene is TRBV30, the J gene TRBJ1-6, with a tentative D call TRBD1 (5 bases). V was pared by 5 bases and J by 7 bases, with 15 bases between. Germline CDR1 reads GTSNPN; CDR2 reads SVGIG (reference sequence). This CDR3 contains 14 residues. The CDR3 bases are TGTGCCTGGGAGCCGGGGGGGGGAAATTCACCCCTCCACTTT. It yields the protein CAWEPGGGNSPLHF.

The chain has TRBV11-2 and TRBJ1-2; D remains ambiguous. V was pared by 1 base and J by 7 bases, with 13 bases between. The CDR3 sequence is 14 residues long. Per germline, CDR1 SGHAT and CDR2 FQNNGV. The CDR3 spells CASSLVGSLGGYTF. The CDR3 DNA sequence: TGTGCCAGCAGCTTAGTGGGCAGTTTAGGTGGCTACACCTTC.

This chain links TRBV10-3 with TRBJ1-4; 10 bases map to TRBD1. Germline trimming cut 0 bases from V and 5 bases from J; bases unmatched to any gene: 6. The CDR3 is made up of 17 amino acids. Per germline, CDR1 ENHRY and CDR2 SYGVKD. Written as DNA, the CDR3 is TGTGCCATCAGTGAGTCGATTTCGGGACAGGGGAATGAAAAACTGTTTTTT. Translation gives CAISESISGQGNEKLFF.

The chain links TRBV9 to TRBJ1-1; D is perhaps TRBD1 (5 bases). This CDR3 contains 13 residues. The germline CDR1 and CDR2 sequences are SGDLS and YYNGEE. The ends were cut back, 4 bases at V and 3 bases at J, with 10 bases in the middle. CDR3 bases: TGTGCCAGCAGCCCCCGGGGGTACACTGAAGCTTTCTTT. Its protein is CASSPRGYTEAFF.

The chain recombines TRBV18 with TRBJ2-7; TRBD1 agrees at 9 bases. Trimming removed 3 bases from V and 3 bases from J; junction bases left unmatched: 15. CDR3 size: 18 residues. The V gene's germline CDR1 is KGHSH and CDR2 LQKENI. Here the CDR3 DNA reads TGTGCCAGCTCACCGGATCTACTAGACAGGGGGAAGATCTACGAGCAGTACTTC. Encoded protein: CASSPDLLDRGKIYEQYF. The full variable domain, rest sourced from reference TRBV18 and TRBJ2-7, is NAGVMQNPRHLVRRRGQEARLRCSPMKGHSHVYWYRQLPEEGLKFMVYLQKENIIDESGMPKERFSAEFPKEGPSILRIQQVVRGDSAAYFCASSPDLLDRGKIYEQYFGPGTRLTVT.

Here the CDR3 DNA reads TGTGCCAGCAGCCCGATCGGGGGCCAGGAAAAACTGTTTTTT. It codes for CASSPIGGQEKLFF. This chain uses TRBV7-6 with TRBJ1-4; possibly TRBD1 for D (6 bases). Trimming pared 5 bases from V and 8 bases from J, leaving 15 bases between. This CDR3 is built from 14 residues. Germline lookup yields CDR1 SGHVS and CDR2 FNYEAQ.

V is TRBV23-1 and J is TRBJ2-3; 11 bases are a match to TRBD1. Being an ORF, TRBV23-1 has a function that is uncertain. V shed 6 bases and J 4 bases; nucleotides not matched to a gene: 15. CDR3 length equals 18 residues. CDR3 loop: CASRQPGQGGFPPDTQYF. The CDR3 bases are TGCGCCAGCAGACAGCCGGGACAGGGGGGTTTCCCCCCAGATACGCAGTATTTT.

Written as DNA, the CDR3 is TGTGCCAGCAGCCCCCTCGGGCAGGGGGTACCCTACGAGCAGTACTTC. Amino acid sequence: CASSPLGQGVPYEQYF. V and J are TRBV7-9 and TRBJ2-7, with 7 nucleotides matching TRBD1. The CDR3 is 16 amino acids. V was pared by 5 bases and J by 2 bases, with 12 bases of the junction left unmatched. Germline CDR1 SEHNR, CDR2 FQNEAQ (reference sequence).

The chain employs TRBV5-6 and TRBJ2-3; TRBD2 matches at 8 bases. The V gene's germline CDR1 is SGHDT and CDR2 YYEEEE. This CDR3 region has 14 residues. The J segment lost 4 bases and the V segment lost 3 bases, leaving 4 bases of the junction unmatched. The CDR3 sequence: CASSSGLAPDTQYF. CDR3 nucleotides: TGTGCCAGCAGCTCTGGACTAGCCCCAGATACGCAGTATTTT.

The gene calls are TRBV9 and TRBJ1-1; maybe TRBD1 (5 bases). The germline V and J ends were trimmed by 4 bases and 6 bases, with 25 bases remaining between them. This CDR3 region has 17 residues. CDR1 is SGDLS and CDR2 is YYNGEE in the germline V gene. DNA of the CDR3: TGTGCCAGCAGCCCACATGAGGGGCTGAGTGGTATGGCTGAAGCTTTCTTT. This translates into CASSPHEGLSGMAEAFF.

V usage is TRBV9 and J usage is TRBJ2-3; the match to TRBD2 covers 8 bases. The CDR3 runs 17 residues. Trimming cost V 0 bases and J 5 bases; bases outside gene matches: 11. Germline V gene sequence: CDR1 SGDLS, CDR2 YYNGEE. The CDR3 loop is CASSVEGSGAMGDTQYF. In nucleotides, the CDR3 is TGTGCCAGCAGCGTAGAGGGTAGCGGGGCCATGGGAGATACGCAGTATTTT.

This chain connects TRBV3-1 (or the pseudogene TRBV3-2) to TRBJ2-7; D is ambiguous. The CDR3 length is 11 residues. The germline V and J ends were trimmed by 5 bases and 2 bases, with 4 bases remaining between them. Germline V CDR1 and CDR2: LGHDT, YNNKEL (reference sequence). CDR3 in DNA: TGTGCCAGCAGCGGACCCTACGAGCAGTACTTC. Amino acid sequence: CASSGPYEQYF.

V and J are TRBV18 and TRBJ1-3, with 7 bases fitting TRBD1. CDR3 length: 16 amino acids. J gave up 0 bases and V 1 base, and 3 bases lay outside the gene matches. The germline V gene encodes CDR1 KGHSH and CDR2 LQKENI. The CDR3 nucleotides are TGTGCCAGCTCACCACAAAGGGACAGCTCTGGAAACACCATATATTTT. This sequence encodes CASSPQRDSSGNTIYF.

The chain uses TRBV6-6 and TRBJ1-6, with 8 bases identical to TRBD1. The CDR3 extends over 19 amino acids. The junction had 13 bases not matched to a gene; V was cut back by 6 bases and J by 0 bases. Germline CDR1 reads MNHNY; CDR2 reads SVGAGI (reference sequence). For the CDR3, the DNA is TGTGCCAGCAGCTCCGACAGGGGAGGGGTTAGCTCCTATAATTCACCCCTCCACTTT. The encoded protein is CASSSDRGGVSSYNSPLHF.

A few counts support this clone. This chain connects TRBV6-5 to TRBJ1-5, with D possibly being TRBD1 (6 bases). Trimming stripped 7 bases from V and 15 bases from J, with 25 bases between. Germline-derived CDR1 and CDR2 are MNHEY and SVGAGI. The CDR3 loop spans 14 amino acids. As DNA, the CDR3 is TGTGCCAGCAAAGCAACCCATGACAGGCCATCCCCGCATTTT. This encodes CASKATHDRPSPHF.

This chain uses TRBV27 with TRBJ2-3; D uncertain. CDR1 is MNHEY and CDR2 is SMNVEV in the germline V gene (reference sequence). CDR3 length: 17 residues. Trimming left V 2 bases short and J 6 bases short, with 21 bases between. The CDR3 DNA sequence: TGTGCCAGCAGTTTAGTGCAGGTGGGGAACACACAGGATACGCAGTATTTT. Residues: CASSLVQVGNTQDTQYF.